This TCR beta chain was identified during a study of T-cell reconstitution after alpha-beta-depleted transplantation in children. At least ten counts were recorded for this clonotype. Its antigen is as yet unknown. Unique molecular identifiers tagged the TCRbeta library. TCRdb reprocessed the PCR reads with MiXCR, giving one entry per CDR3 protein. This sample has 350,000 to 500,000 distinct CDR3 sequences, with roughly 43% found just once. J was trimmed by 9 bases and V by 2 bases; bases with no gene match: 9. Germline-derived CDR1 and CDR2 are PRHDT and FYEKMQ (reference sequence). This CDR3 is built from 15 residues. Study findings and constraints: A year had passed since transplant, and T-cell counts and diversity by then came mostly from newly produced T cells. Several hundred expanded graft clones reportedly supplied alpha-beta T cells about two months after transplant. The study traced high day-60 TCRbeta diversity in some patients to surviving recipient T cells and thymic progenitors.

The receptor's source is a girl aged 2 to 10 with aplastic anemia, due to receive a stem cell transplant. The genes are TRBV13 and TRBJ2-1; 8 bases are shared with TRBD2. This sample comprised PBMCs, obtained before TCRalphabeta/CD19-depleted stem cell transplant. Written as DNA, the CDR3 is TGTGCCAGCAGCTTAAGTTGGGCGGGAGGAGTTGAGCAGTTCTTC. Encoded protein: CASSLSWAGGVEQFF.